This TCR beta chain was identified during a study of Graves' ophthalmopathy and Graves' hyperthyroidism listed by TCRdb under 2018. Concerning the study at large: Hyperthyroidism was considered stable if no progression to ophthalmopathy occurred within 18 months of follow-up. The study used signatures of the TCR beta repertoire to tell Graves' ophthalmopathy apart from Graves' hyperthyroidism and to predict which patients would progress to ophthalmopathy. In total, 135 blood samples were TCR-sequenced: around 42 ophthalmopathy, roughly 80 hyperthyroidism and some 17 hyperthyroidism-to-ophthalmopathy patients. To explore V-J signatures that separate ophthalmopathy from hyperthyroidism, a discovery set of about a hundred patients was enrolled, consisting of about 45 with ophthalmopathy and about 60 with stable hyperthyroidism. For independent validation, a separate cohort was made up of approximately 18 hyperthyroidism patients plus 17 patients who later progressed from hyperthyroidism to ophthalmopathy. In about six hyperthyroidism patients, the T-cell repertoire of thyroid tissue was compared with the T-cell repertoire of blood. Once sampling was done, hyperthyroidism patients were given methimazole at a starting dose of 30 mg daily, while ophthalmopathy patients were given high-dose intravenous methylprednisolone.

What the authors observed across the whole study: Most of the expanded thyroid clonotypes with a frequency above 0.001 were also detected in blood, and it was suggested that the thyroid immune response may be reflected by blood repertoires. In validation, the model predicted ophthalmopathy progression with about 71% sensitivity and 72.22% specificity; 12 predicted patients were CT-confirmed with GO in a median of roughly 6.8 months. The 13-signature model separated ophthalmopathy from stable hyperthyroidism with roughly 88% sensitivity and just under 84% specificity in cross-validation, and 80%/75% in the test set. No statistical method was used to set the sample size in advance, and the investigators knew which group each participant was assigned to.

Patients with hyperthyroidism were aged 18 to 65 years, had been newly diagnosed, and had a disease duration of less than 2 months. Patients with other autoimmune diseases, uncontrolled infections, pregnancy or lactation were excluded. Clinical symptoms, serum thyroxine, TRAb, thyroid ultrasound and orbital computed tomography formed the basis of the diagnosis. Total RNA was extracted with Trizol reagent and quality-checked on an Agilent 2100 Bioanalyzer. This clonotype came up many times. Which antigen it targets is not known. The input lacks base qualities; no much larger clone sits a single base away. For repertoire sequencing, TCR beta CDR3 regions were amplified from RNA transcripts. A first-round RT-PCR used HTBI primers with the Qiagen OneStep RT-PCR kit, followed by a second-round multiplex PCR, size selection and purification. Sequencing of the libraries was carried out on an Illumina HiSeq2000 in paired-end mode with 100 bp reads. From the authors' description of their analysis: Reads were processed with SOAPnuke, discarding reads with adapters, uncalled bases, mean Phred below 15, or no exact constant-primer or identifier match. COPE v1.2.5 was used to merge high-quality paired reads. Each unique nucleotide sequence was treated as a clonotype, and MiTCR v1.1 was used to align the clonotypes to the IMGT TRB V, D and J references. The analysis was limited to V-J combinations with a frequency above 0.0001, which together covered 99% to 99.2% of repertoires. For each V-J combination, a TCR clonal expansion and chaos score was defined as the ratio of F50 clonal expansion to chaos observed in the TCRdist matrix. Welch's t-statistics and random forest were used to reduce the features to 13 V-J combinations, which were then used as input to a naive Bayes classifier. The Morisita-Horn index was used to measure how similar the thyroid and blood repertoires were. In-frame beta chains were kept once TCRdb had trimmed the public reads at Q25 with fastp and called clones with MiXCR. Rows are unified per CDR3 protein, each entry keeping the most common DNA and genes. These V and J calls originate from TCRdb's pipeline instead of the authors' own analysis. The sample contains around 1,200,000 distinct CDR3 sequences, about 36% of them found a single time. 11% of the sample comes from the top ten.

The clonotype was recovered from an adult man with Graves' hyperthyroidism. The sample consisted of peripheral blood or thyroid tissue (not recorded which).

The CDR3 has the sequence CAITAGPNQPQHF. In nucleotide form, the sequence is TGTGCCATCACGGCAGGGCCCAATCAGCCCCAGCATTTT. The chain employs TRBV10-3 and TRBJ1-5, and possibly TRBD1, on 5 matching bases. The germline V gene encodes CDR1 ENHRY and CDR2 SYGVKD. Trimming costs V 7 bases and J 3 bases, and their ends lie 10 bases apart. The CDR3 has 13 amino acids, counting the end cysteine and phenylalanine. The retained sequence is limited to the CDR3, 39 bases, with the frame set at the first base.